This T cell receptor beta chain was found in a study of graft-versus-host responses after intestinal transplantation. TCRdb's copy holds only in-frame clones and misses some; the assay was immunoSEQ multiplex PCR. The sample shows about 97,000 clones, 90% of them seen only once. The receptor's source is a human patient who received an intestinal transplant, so some T cells may come from the graft donor. This specimen was PBMCs, taken roughly 410 days after intestinal transplant.

The CDR3 nucleotides are TGTGCCAGCCGAGAGGGAGGGAACACTGAAGCTTTCTTT. It is translated as CASREGGNTEAFF. The chain recombines TRBV11-3 with TRBJ1-1, with D hard to call. V was clipped by 8 bases and J by 1 base, with 11 bases between them. In germline, CDR1 is SGHNT, CDR2 YENEEA. This CDR3 has 13 residues.